These 18 T cell receptor beta chains came from one sample sequenced in a study of shared clonotypes between healthy human individuals. The method was immunoSEQ multiplex PCR; TCRdb's version includes in-frame clones alone and lacks a portion of them. The data contain millions of clones, 80% to 95% of them singletons. The sequenced sample was naive CD4+ T cells from PBMCs. Subset indicated: CD45RA+ positively selected. These receptor sequences come from a young man in good health. Some clones in this sample may be carry-over from other donors' samples.

Turning to this clone: Other nucleotide sequences from this sample produce the same CDR3. V and J are TRBV5-1 and TRBJ2-7; TRBD2 agrees at 7 bases. The CDR3 is 15 residues long. The J segment lost 1 base and the V segment lost 1 base, leaving 5 bases of the junction unmatched. Germline CDR1 is SGHRS and CDR2 is YFSETQ. CDR3 loop: CASSLSGTPSYEQYF. In nucleotides, the CDR3 is TGCGCCAGCAGCTTGAGCGGGACCCCTTCCTACGAGCAGTACTTC.

This sequence joins TRBV19 and TRBJ2-3, with D possibly matching TRBD2 (5 bases). CDR1 and CDR2 (germline): LNHDA, SQIVND (reference sequence). Trimming pared 9 bases from V and 2 bases from J, leaving 15 bases between. The CDR3 spans 14 residues. The CDR3 region is CASGRRVPTDTQYF. For the CDR3, the DNA is TGTGCCAGCGGAAGGCGGGTTCCCACAGATACGCAGTATTTT.

The CDR3 coding sequence is TGTGCCAGCAGTGGGGCGCGGGAAGTCATGTCCAATGAGCAGTTCTTC. This codes for CASSGAREVMSNEQFF. The rearrangement joins TRBV27 to TRBJ2-1; D is perhaps TRBD2 (6 bases). CDR1 is MNHEY and CDR2 is SMNVEV in the germline V gene (reference sequence). With 5 bases removed from V and 6 bases from J, the gap between germline ends came to 20 bases. The CDR3 is made up of 16 amino acids.

The table lists this clone with many counts. The V call is TRBV19, the J call TRBJ2-5; maybe TRBD2 (5 bases). This CDR3 region has 14 residues. The V end was cut by 1 base, the J end by 4 bases, with 10 bases between. The V gene's germline CDR1 is LNHDA and CDR2 SQIVND (reference sequence). For the CDR3, the DNA is TGTGCCAGTAGTATAGGAGGGCCGGGAGAGACCCAGTACTTC. Its protein is CASSIGGPGETQYF.

This chain joins TRBV5-4 and TRBJ2-4, with 7 bases fitting TRBD1. V shed 4 bases, J shed 3 bases, and the junction held 4 bases outside the gene matches. The length of the CDR3 is 14 residues. The germline V gene encodes CDR1 SGHNT and CDR2 YYREEE (reference sequence). The CDR3 DNA is TGTGCCAGCAGCCGAACAGGGGACAAAAACATTCAGTACTTC. This translates into CASSRTGDKNIQYF.

The J gene is TRBJ1-1, the V gene TRBV11-2; 7 nucleotides line up with TRBD1. The germline CDR1 and CDR2 sequences are SGHAT and FQNNGV. The CDR3 runs 15 residues. V shed 3 bases, J shed 6 bases, and the junction held 10 bases outside the gene matches. The CDR3 bases are TGTGCCAGCAGCTTCCCCAATAAGGGGGCCTCTGAAGCTTTCTTT. Translation: CASSFPNKGASEAFF. The variable domain in full, with the rest retrieved from reference TRBV11-2 and TRBJ1-1, is EAGVAQSPRYKIIEKRQSVAFWCNPISGHATLYWYQQILGQGPKLLIQFQNNGVVDDSQLPKDRFSAERLKGVDSTLKIQPAKLEDSAVYLCASSFPNKGASEAFFGQGTRLTVV.

This chain connects TRBV5-1 to TRBJ1-2; TRBD1 agrees at 11 bases. The length of the CDR3 is 16 residues. CDR1 and CDR2 from the germline V gene are SGHRS and YFSETQ. The V segment lost 4 bases and the J segment 4 bases; nucleotides outside the gene matches: 9. The CDR3 loop is CASSDPRTGGVYGYTF. The CDR3 DNA reads as TGCGCCAGCAGCGATCCTCGGACAGGGGGCGTCTATGGCTACACCTTC.

The rearrangement uses TRBV6-4 and TRBJ1-1; D is perhaps TRBD1 (6 bases). From germline, CDR1 is MRHNA and CDR2 SNTAGT. The CDR3 runs to 14 residues. V was cut by 10 bases and J by 6 bases, with 21 bases left in between. CDR3 nucleotides: TGTGCCATTACCTTCCCAGGGAGGGGGGCTGAAGCTTTCTTT. Residues: CAITFPGRGAEAFF.

The genes are TRBV5-1 and TRBJ2-7; 9 bases match TRBD2. V lost 3 bases to trimming and J lost 0 bases; unmatched junction nucleotides: 1. Germline V gene data show CDR1 as SGHRS and CDR2 as YFSETQ. This CDR3 comprises 14 residues. Here the CDR3 DNA reads TGCGCCAGCAGCTCGGGACTAGCCTCCTACGAGCAGTACTTC. This sequence encodes CASSSGLASYEQYF.

This chain connects TRBV7-2 to TRBJ2-5, with D perhaps matching TRBD1 (6 bases). Trimming took 5 bases from V and 3 from J, leaving 19 bases between them. This CDR3 has 16 residues. Germline CDR1 reads SGHTA; CDR2 reads FQGNSA. The CDR3 DNA reads as TGTGCCAGCAGCGTCTTACAGGGTGCAGTGAAAGAGACCCAGTACTTC. It specifies CASSVLQGAVKETQYF.

The chain is built from TRBV5-1 and TRBJ2-7, with D unresolved. Germline CDR1 and CDR2: SGHRS and YFSETQ. CDR3 length equals 15 residues. Trimming removed 0 bases from V and 3 bases from J, with 13 bases in between. The CDR3 nucleotides are TGCGCCAGCAGCTTGGGAGCTGGGGTTCGCTACGAGCAGTACTTC. Amino acids: CASSLGAGVRYEQYF.

This chain links TRBV5-1 with TRBJ2-1; the match to TRBD2 covers 12 bases. This CDR3 contains 14 residues. Germline loops: CDR1 SGHRS, CDR2 YFSETQ. The junction had 7 bases not matched to a gene; V was cut back by 7 bases and J by 8 bases. CDR3 residues: CASSTGTSGYEQFF. The DNA of the CDR3 is TGCGCCAGCTCCACCGGGACTAGCGGGTATGAGCAGTTCTTC.

V gene TRBV2 combines with J gene TRBJ1-1, with D tentatively TRBD1 (5 bases). The V gene's germline CDR1 is SNHLY and CDR2 FYNNEI. V lost 4 bases and J lost 12, with 12 bases in between. The CDR3 totals 11 residues. The CDR3 nucleotides are TGTGCCAGCAGTGGTTGGGGCACGTCTTTCTTT. This codes for CASSGWGTSFF.

The chain is built from TRBV25-1 and TRBJ1-2, with D hard to call. The germline V gene has CDR1 MGHDK and CDR2 SYGVNS. This CDR3 spans 10 amino acids. Trimming cost V 5 bases and J 8 bases, with 6 bases left between them. The CDR3, as DNA: TGTGCCAGCAGTCTCGACGGCTACACCTTC. Translation gives CASSLDGYTF.

This sequence joins TRBV5-1 and TRBJ2-5, with D perhaps matching TRBD2 (6 bases). The CDR3 runs 16 residues. The V end was cut by 1 base, the J end by 0 bases, with 13 bases between. Germline V CDR1 and CDR2: SGHRS, YFSETQ. CDR3 protein: CASSLWGSGYQETQYF. In nucleotides, the CDR3 is TGCGCCAGCAGCTTGTGGGGCAGCGGGTACCAAGAGACCCAGTACTTC.

With regard to this clone: Other DNA sequences in the sample encode the same CDR3. This rearrangement joins TRBV27 to TRBJ1-2; D is unresolved. The germline gives CDR1 MNHEY, CDR2 SMNVEV (reference sequence). The CDR3 sequence is 13 residues long. The V end was cut by 3 bases, the J end by 1 base, with 6 bases between. This CDR3 reads CASSLSGNYGYTF. CDR3 DNA sequence: TGTGCCAGCAGTTTGTCTGGTAACTATGGCTACACCTTC.

The gene calls are TRBV5-4 and TRBJ2-3; D gene unclear. Looked up from germline, CDR1 is SGHNT and CDR2 is YYREEE (reference sequence). The ends were cut back, 3 bases at V and 2 bases at J, with 16 bases in the middle. The CDR3 contains 16 residues. The CDR3 here is CASSSFSRAFTDTQYF. The CDR3 DNA is TGTGCCAGCAGCTCTTTCTCCCGGGCCTTCACAGATACGCAGTATTTT.

The V and J genes are TRBV6-6 and TRBJ2-1; a possible D gene is TRBD2 (5 bases). Germline V gene lookup returns CDR1 MNHNY and CDR2 SVGAGI (reference sequence). The CDR3 runs 14 residues. Trimming shortened V by 8 bases and J by 2 bases, and 13 bases separated the two germline ends. CDR3 region: CASDLGVTYNEQFF. The CDR3 bases are TGTGCCAGCGACCTCGGGGTCACCTACAATGAGCAGTTCTTC.